What follows is one T cell receptor (beta chain) and its context. Its antigen is unknown. These data are taken from a study of cytomegalovirus exposure and HLA in healthy donors. General study results and limits: A cluster of highly shared sequence variants was likely a sequencing artifact. There were a few CMV-associated chains whose specificity for CMV antigens was confirmed in vitro.

The CDR3 is 15 residues long. CDR1 and CDR2 (germline): SGHRS, YFSETQ. J lost 3 bases, V lost 3 bases, and 4 bases had no gene match. Both 60 Vbeta primers and 13 Jbeta primers went into the PCR. Measured with immunoSEQ multiplex PCR; TCRdb has only the in-frame clones, and not every one. The sample consists of 70,000 to 100,000 clones, 67% of them appearing once. This receptor was taken from a woman aged 50 to 65 in good health and CMV-seropositive. V gene TRBV5-1 combines with J gene TRBJ2-2; 8 bases fit TRBD1. The sequenced material came from PBMCs. The CDR3 sequence is CASSSKTGDTGELFF. CDR3 bases: TGCGCCAGCAGCTCCAAGACAGGGGACACCGGGGAGCTGTTTTTT.